This entry describes one TCR beta chain. There is no known antigen for this receptor. No much larger clone is present one base from it, and per-base qualities are unavailable. The data originate from a study of blood T cell repertoires in COVID-19 (dated by TCRdb to 2018 to 2021). In the study overall: The collaborator samples originated in the United States, Italy and Spain and spanned the acute and convalescent phases of COVID-19. HLA class I and class II types, where available, came from metadata supplied by the sample provider rather than from assay-based typing. The prospective study material was composed of cDNA or gDNA derived from T cells, B-cell-depleted T cells, or PBMCs. The dataset comprised deeply sampled blood TCRbeta repertoires from subjects exposed to, actively infected with, or recovered from COVID-19. The sample metadata nearly always contained a de-identified subject ID, COVID-19 status, age in years and sex. A freely available public database, intended as a resource for researchers studying the immune response to SARS-CoV-2, is where the repertoires were released. Samples came from the ongoing ImmuneRACE study (first 160 participants) plus 1,254 subjects from 6 global collaborators. Study-wide findings and limitations: The quantity of clinical and demographic metadata differed by source and by participant and was supplied without curation.

The collaborating institutions used their own protocols to collect whole blood in K2EDTA tubes. For TCRbeta analysis, collaborators shipped samples as frozen whole blood, isolated PBMCs, or DNA extracted from either of those sample types. Relative to germline, V is 3 bases shorter and J is 0 bases shorter, with 6 bases between their ends. The CDR3, from cysteine to phenylalanine, totals 13 residues. Kept here is only the CDR3 DNA, which spans 39 bases and is read in frame from base 1. Looking up the germline V gene (reference sequence) yields CDR1 LNHDA and CDR2 SQIVND. The immunoSEQ Assay, a bias-controlled multiplex PCR, was used to amplify TCRbeta CDR3 regions from genomic DNA. In the authors' own workflow: Nucleated cell counts per sample were estimated from amplification of reference gene primers within the assay. To quantify the absolute abundance of each unique TCRbeta CDR3 rearrangement, sequence reads were collapsed and filtered. Productive Simpson clonality was computed per sample as the square root of Simpson's diversity index over productive rearrangements. TCRdb carries this immuneACCESS record with in-frame sequences only. Its versions omit some clonotypes, under half of them owing to an unresolved V gene in the studies checked, with the rest unexplained. V and J calls and clone size are those listed in that table; D and trimming were worked out from the DNA. Here the sample has around 59,000 clones; roughly 70% occur a single time. 18% of the sample goes to the ten largest clones.

The sequence came from a woman aged 45 to 65 with active or convalescent COVID-19. The chain is made from TRBV19 and TRBJ2-7, with TRBD1 perhaps the D gene, on 5 matching bases. Sample: peripheral blood. The bases read TGTGCCAGTAGTATTCAGGGCTCCTACGAGCAGTACTTC. Translated, it gives CASSIQGSYEQYF.